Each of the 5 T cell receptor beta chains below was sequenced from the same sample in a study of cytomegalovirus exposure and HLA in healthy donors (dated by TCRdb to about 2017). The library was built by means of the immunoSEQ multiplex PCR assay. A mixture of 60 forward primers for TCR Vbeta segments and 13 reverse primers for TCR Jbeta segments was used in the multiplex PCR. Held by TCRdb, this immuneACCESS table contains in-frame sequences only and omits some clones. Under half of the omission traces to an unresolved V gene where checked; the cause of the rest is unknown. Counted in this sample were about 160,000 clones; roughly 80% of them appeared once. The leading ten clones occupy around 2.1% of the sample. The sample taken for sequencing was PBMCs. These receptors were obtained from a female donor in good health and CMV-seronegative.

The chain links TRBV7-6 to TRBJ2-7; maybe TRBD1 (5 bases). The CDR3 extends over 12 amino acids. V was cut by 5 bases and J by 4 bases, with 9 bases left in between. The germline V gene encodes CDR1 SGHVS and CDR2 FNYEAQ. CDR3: CASSPRQYEQYF. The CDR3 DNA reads TGTGCCAGCAGCCCTAGACAGTACGAGCAGTACTTC.

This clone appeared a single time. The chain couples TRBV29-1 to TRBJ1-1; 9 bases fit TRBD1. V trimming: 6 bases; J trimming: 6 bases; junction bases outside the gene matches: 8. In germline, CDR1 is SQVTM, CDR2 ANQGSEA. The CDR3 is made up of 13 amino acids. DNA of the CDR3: TGCAGCGTATCACAGGGGGCTGTAGCTGAAGCTTTCTTT. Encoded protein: CSVSQGAVAEAFF.

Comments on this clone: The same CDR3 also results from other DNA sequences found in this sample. CDR3 protein: CAWSVGGEQYF. Here the CDR3 DNA reads TGTGCCTGGAGTGTAGGAGGGGAGCAGTACTTC. The rearrangement uses TRBV30 and TRBJ2-7, with D possibly being TRBD2 (6 bases). Trimming cost V 0 bases and J 7 bases, with 7 bases left between them. The CDR3 totals 11 residues. Looked up from germline, CDR1 is GTSNPN and CDR2 is SVGIG (reference sequence).

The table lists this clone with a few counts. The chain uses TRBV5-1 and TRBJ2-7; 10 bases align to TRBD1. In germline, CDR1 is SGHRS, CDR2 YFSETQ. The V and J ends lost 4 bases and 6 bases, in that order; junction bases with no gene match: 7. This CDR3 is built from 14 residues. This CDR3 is CASSRDRGSGEQYF. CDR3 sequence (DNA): TGCGCCAGCAGCAGGGACAGGGGTTCCGGCGAGCAGTACTTC.

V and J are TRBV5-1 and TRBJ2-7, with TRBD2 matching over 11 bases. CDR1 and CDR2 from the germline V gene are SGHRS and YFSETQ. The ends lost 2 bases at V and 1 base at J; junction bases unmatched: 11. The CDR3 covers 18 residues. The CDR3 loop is CASSFGTSGSLVSYEQYF. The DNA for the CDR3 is TGCGCCAGCAGCTTTGGCACTAGCGGGAGCCTGGTTTCCTACGAGCAGTACTTC.